Following are 32 T cell receptor beta chains from one sample sequenced in a study of vaccination effects on CD4 cells after COVID-19. Data came from immunoSEQ multiplex PCR; TCRdb stores just in-frame clones and leaves some out. The profile covers over 60,000 clones, with about 67% appearing a single time and around 1.5% taken by the ten largest. These receptors are not linked to any known antigen. Antigen-specific CD4+ T cells were expanded with viral peptide pools in the ViraFEST assay before sequencing. Subsequent to a culture period of roughly 11 days, CD4+ T cells were isolated. Every participant took two doses of the BNT162b2 or mRNA-1273 vaccine. The sequenced sample was CD4+ T cells from PBMCs cultured with HCoV-229E spike peptides, obtained after COVID-19 vaccination. The receptor set was obtained from a human donor who received a COVID-19 vaccine.

The chain has TRBV28 and TRBJ1-6; TRBD1 agrees at 9 bases. After removal of 5 bases from V and 7 bases from J, the junction contained 6 bases not matched to a gene. In germline, CDR1 is MDHEN, CDR2 SYDVKM. The length of the CDR3 is 15 residues. The CDR3 spells CASSQAGTGNSPLHF. The DNA of the CDR3 is TGTGCCAGCAGTCAGGCCGGGACAGGGAATTCACCCCTCCACTTT.

This clone occurred a few times. This chain links TRBV19 with TRBJ1-4; a possible D gene is TRBD1 (6 bases). The CDR3 covers 13 residues. V was clipped by 11 bases and J by 2 bases, with 12 bases between them. CDR1 LNHDA and CDR2 SQIVND come from the germline V gene (reference sequence). The DNA of the CDR3 is TGTGCCGCGGACAGTGGCACTAATGAAAAACTGTTTTTT. Amino acids: CAADSGTNEKLFF. Drawing the rest from reference TRBV19 and TRBJ1-4, the complete variable domain is DGGITQSPKYLFRKEGQNVTLSCEQNLNHDAMYWYRQDPGQGLRLIYYSQIVNDFQKGDIAEGYSVSREKKESFPLTVTSAQKNPTAFYLCAADSGTNEKLFFGSGTQLSVL.

The rearrangement uses TRBV23-1 and TRBJ2-7; D call uncertain. TRBV23-1 qualifies as an ORF whose function is uncertain. This CDR3 spans 16 amino acids. V dropped 4 bases and J dropped 7 bases, with 23 bases sitting between them. The CDR3 nucleotides read TGCGCCAGCAGTCGCAGTCCGGGCCCCCCGGTGAGGGAGCAGTACGTC. It specifies CASSRSPGPPVREQYV.

V gene TRBV5-6 combines with J gene TRBJ1-2; 9 positions match TRBD1. V lost 3 bases and J lost 4; bases outside the gene matches: 7. Germline CDR1 and CDR2: SGHDT and YYEEEE. This CDR3 spans 15 amino acids. The CDR3 bases are TGTGCCAGCAGCTCGATGGGACAGGGAAGCTATGGCTACACCTTC. It translates to CASSSMGQGSYGYTF.

The chain recombines TRBV6-5 with TRBJ2-1; the match to TRBD1 covers 11 bases. The CDR3 consists of 14 residues. J lost 7 bases, V lost 8 bases, and 7 bases had no gene match. Germline V gives CDR1 MNHEY, CDR2 SVGAGI. The CDR3 loop reads CASGLGTGGNEQFF. In DNA form, the CDR3 reads TGTGCCAGCGGGCTTGGGACAGGGGGAAATGAGCAGTTCTTC.

The chain uses TRBV2 and TRBJ2-7; D unresolved. This CDR3 comprises 14 residues. V lost 4 bases and J lost 5, with 15 bases in between. CDR1 SNHLY and CDR2 FYNNEI come from the germline V gene. CDR3: CASSASRAKDEQYV. CDR3 nucleotides: TGTGCCAGCAGTGCCAGCCGGGCTAAGGACGAGCAGTACGTC.

The chain has TRBV18 and TRBJ2-6, with 7 bases that match TRBD1. The J segment lost 0 bases and the V segment lost 8 bases, leaving 10 bases of the junction unmatched. The V gene's germline CDR1 is KGHSH and CDR2 LQKENI. This CDR3 has 17 residues. The CDR3 reads CASLQGQLSSGANVLTF. As DNA, the CDR3 is TGTGCCAGCCTTCAGGGACAGTTAAGCTCTGGGGCCAACGTCCTGACTTTC.

This clone showed up just a few times. The rearrangement joins TRBV30 to TRBJ1-5, with D possibly TRBD1 on 5 matching bases. Germline CDR1 is GTSNPN and CDR2 is SVGIG (reference sequence). Trimming removed 1 base from V and 1 base from J, with 11 bases in between. CDR3 size: 15 residues. CDR3 coding DNA: TGTGCCTGGAGTGACCAGGGACTCAGCAATCAGCCCCAGCATTTT. This gives the protein CAWSDQGLSNQPQHF.

The genes are TRBV3-1 (or the pseudogene TRBV3-2) and TRBJ2-1; 9 bases match TRBD2. V was clipped by 1 base and J by 7 bases; unmatched bases: 8. The CDR3 covers 16 residues. In germline, CDR1 is LGHDT, CDR2 YNNKEL (reference sequence). The CDR3 DNA reads as TGTGCCAGCAGCCAAGGAGGCGGGGGGGCGTTGAATGAGCAGTTCTTC. Translating it yields CASSQGGGGALNEQFF.

This chain joins TRBV5-6 and TRBJ1-3; 9 positions agree with TRBD1. CDR1 and CDR2 from the germline V gene are SGHDT and YYEEEE. This CDR3 region has 16 residues. The ends lost 4 bases at V and 2 bases at J; junction bases unmatched: 7. The CDR3 coding sequence is TGTGCCAGCAGCCTAGGACAGGGGAGAACTGGAAACACCATATATTTT. Its protein product is CASSLGQGRTGNTIYF.

This chain connects TRBV6-1 to TRBJ2-3, with D perhaps matching TRBD2 (6 bases). Germline lookup yields CDR1 MNHNS and CDR2 SASEGT. This CDR3 contains 15 residues. V was trimmed by 2 bases and J by 7 bases, leaving 16 bases between them. The CDR3 DNA sequence: TGTGCCAGCAGTGAATATAGTCGGGAGAGAAATACGCAGTATTTT. Translating it yields CASSEYSRERNTQYF.

In DNA form, the CDR3 reads TGTGCCAGCAGCTTGGCGGGCCCAGGTTATCCTGGAAACACCATATATTTT. As protein: CASSLAGPGYPGNTIYF. V usage is TRBV5-5 and J usage is TRBJ1-3; D ambiguous. The CDR3 loop spans 17 amino acids. The V end was cut by 0 bases, the J end by 2 bases, with 15 bases between. Germline V lookup: CDR1 SGHKS, CDR2 YYEKEE (reference sequence).

This clone has a handful of counts. The chain recombines TRBV5-1 with TRBJ1-3; maybe TRBD1 (5 bases). Trimming cost V 4 bases and J 3 bases, with 14 bases left between them. Germline CDR1 reads SGHRS; CDR2 reads YFSETQ. This CDR3 region has 15 residues. The CDR3 region is CASSTALDSGNTIYF. For the CDR3, the DNA is TGCGCCAGCAGCACGGCCCTTGACAGTGGAAACACCATATATTTT.

This rearrangement joins TRBV4-1 to TRBJ1-2, with D possibly TRBD1 on 5 matching bases. Per germline, CDR1 MGHRA and CDR2 YSYEKL. Trimming shortened V by 6 bases and J by 3 bases, and 17 bases separated the two germline ends. The CDR3 consists of 15 residues. CDR3 sequence: CASRQTAGGDYGYTF. As DNA, the CDR3 is TGCGCCAGCAGACAGACGGCCGGGGGGGACTATGGCTACACCTTC.

This chain uses TRBV18 with TRBJ1-5, with D hard to call. The CDR3 has 16 amino acids. From germline, CDR1 is KGHSH and CDR2 LQKENI. The V and J ends lost 2 bases and 0 bases respectively, with 11 bases between them. The chain's CDR3 is CASSPSEGYSNQPQHF. In nucleotides, the CDR3 is TGTGCCAGCTCACCATCGGAGGGTTATAGCAATCAGCCCCAGCATTTT.

The CDR3 spells CAIRGLAGGADTQYF. As DNA, the CDR3 is TGTGCCATCAGGGGACTAGCGGGGGGCGCAGATACGCAGTATTTT. The rearrangement joins TRBV10-3 to TRBJ2-3; 15 nucleotides agree with TRBD2. Germline V lookup: CDR1 ENHRY, CDR2 SYGVKD. Losses at the gene ends were 6 bases for V and 4 bases for J; bases not matched to a gene: 2. The CDR3 is 15 amino acids.

This clone turned up a few times. The chain uses TRBV19 and TRBJ1-6; TRBD1 agrees at 9 bases. Trimming cost V 1 base and J 7 bases; bases outside gene matches: 2. CDR3 length: 15 residues. Germline-derived CDR1 and CDR2 are LNHDA and SQIVND (reference sequence). The CDR3 DNA sequence: TGTGCCAGTAGTATAGCGGGACAGGGAAATTCACCCCTCCACTTT. Translating gives CASSIAGQGNSPLHF. Together with reference TRBV19 and TRBJ1-6, the CDR3 gives the full variable domain: DGGITQSPKYLFRKEGQNVTLSCEQNLNHDAMYWYRQDPGQGLRLIYYSQIVNDFQKGDIAEGYSVSREKKESFPLTVTSAQKNPTAFYLCASSIAGQGNSPLHFGNGTRLTVT.

The chain employs TRBV5-1 and TRBJ1-2; D is unresolved. V was pared by 3 bases and J by 3 bases, with 12 bases between. From germline, CDR1 is SGHRS and CDR2 YFSETQ. The CDR3 spans 14 residues. The CDR3 DNA sequence: TGCGCCAGCAGCTCCGGCGGGCGTGACTATGGCTACACCTTC. It translates to CASSSGGRDYGYTF.

The rearrangement uses TRBV7-9 and TRBJ2-7; TRBD2 aligns across 12 bases. The CDR3 consists of 14 residues. CDR1 and CDR2 from the germline V gene are SEHNR and FQNEAQ (reference sequence). Losses at the gene ends were 6 bases for V and 7 bases for J; bases not matched to a gene: 7. CDR3 bases: TGTGCCAGCAGTCCTAGCGGGGGGGCTCGTGAGCAGTACGTC. Translated, it gives CASSPSGGAREQYV.

This chain connects TRBV24-1 to TRBJ2-1, with 8 positions matching TRBD1. This CDR3 spans 15 amino acids. Per germline, CDR1 KGHDR and CDR2 SFDVKD. After removal of 4 bases from V and 6 bases from J, the junction contained 7 bases not matched to a gene. The CDR3 loop reads CATSDPRTGLNEQFF. CDR3 DNA: TGTGCCACCAGTGACCCCCGGACAGGGCTCAATGAGCAGTTCTTC.

In DNA form, the CDR3 reads TGTGCCAGCAGCTTAGGGACAGGGGATCCACGCAATCAGCCCCAGCATTTT. This translates into CASSLGTGDPRNQPQHF. V and J are TRBV7-2 and TRBJ1-5, with 9 bases fitting TRBD1. Germline V gene data show CDR1 as SGHTA and CDR2 as FQGNSA. V dropped 1 base and J dropped 2; count of bases not matched to a gene: 6. The CDR3 has 17 amino acids.

The chain joins TRBV3-1 (or the pseudogene TRBV3-2) to TRBJ1-2; 9 bases map to TRBD1. Germline V gives CDR1 LGHDT, CDR2 YNNKEL (reference sequence). The V and J ends lost 4 bases and 4 bases, in that order; junction bases with no gene match: 10. This CDR3 has 16 amino acids. The CDR3 coding sequence is TGTGCCAGCAGCCTGATGGGGACAGGGTTAGGCTATGGCTACACCTTC. It codes for CASSLMGTGLGYGYTF.

The chain links TRBV6-2 or TRBV6-3 to TRBJ2-3; 10 nucleotides agree with TRBD2. This CDR3 comprises 16 residues. After removal of 2 bases from V and 5 bases from J, the junction contained 7 bases not matched to a gene. In germline, CDR1 is MNHEY, CDR2 SVGEGT. This CDR3 is CASSYIQRGGKDTQYF. In DNA form, the CDR3 reads TGTGCCAGCAGTTACATTCAGCGGGGGGGCAAAGATACGCAGTATTTT.

The chain joins TRBV19 to TRBJ1-2; D call uncertain. V was pared by 3 bases and J by 7 bases, with 12 bases between. The CDR3 runs to 13 residues. From germline, CDR1 is LNHDA and CDR2 SQIVND (reference sequence). CDR3 nucleotides: TGTGCCAGTAGTATCCTAAGGTTATCTGGCTACACCTTC. It translates to CASSILRLSGYTF.

This chain connects TRBV7-2 to TRBJ2-5; no firm D call. Trimming took 3 bases from V and 3 from J, leaving 8 bases between them. The CDR3 is 13 residues long. CDR1 and CDR2 (germline): SGHTA, FQGNSA. DNA for the CDR3: TGTGCCAGCAGCTTCCGCAGTGAAGAGACCCAGTACTTC. Translated, it gives CASSFRSEETQYF.

This clone was picked up a small number of times. V is TRBV7-2 and J is TRBJ2-5; the D gene could be TRBD1 or TRBD2 (5 bases each). Trimming took 5 bases from V and 2 from J, leaving 15 bases between them. The CDR3 has 15 residues. From germline, CDR1 is SGHTA and CDR2 FQGNSA. In DNA form, the CDR3 reads TGTGCCAGCAGCCCGCCGGGACGGAGACAAGAGACCCAGTACTTC. Amino acids: CASSPPGRRQETQYF.

The rearrangement links TRBV7-9 to TRBJ1-1; unclear D gene. The CDR3 loop spans 12 amino acids. CDR1 is SEHNR and CDR2 is FQNEAQ in the germline V gene (reference sequence). V was pared by 2 bases and J by 1 base, with 2 bases between. CDR3 coding DNA: TGTGCCAGCAGCTTAACGAACACTGAAGCTTTCTTT. It encodes CASSLTNTEAFF.

This chain joins TRBV7-2 and TRBJ2-2, with D tentatively TRBD2 (5 bases). This CDR3 is 15 amino acids long. CDR1 SGHTA and CDR2 FQGNSA come from the germline V gene. V shed 1 base and J shed 1 base, with 7 bases lying between them. CDR3 nucleotides: TGTGCCAGCAGCTTAGATGCGGGGAACACCGGGGAGCTGTTTTTT. Protein sequence: CASSLDAGNTGELFF.

CDR3 residues: CASSYRQGGQPQHF. DNA of the CDR3: TGTGCCAGCAGTTACAGACAGGGTGGTCAGCCCCAGCATTTT. This chain connects TRBV6-5 to TRBJ1-5, with 7 bases lining up with TRBD1. The germline CDR1 and CDR2 sequences are MNHEY and SVGAGI. There are 14 residues in the CDR3. With V trimmed by 2 bases and J by 6 bases, 4 bases remained unmatched.

V gene TRBV6-2 or TRBV6-3 combines with J gene TRBJ1-5; possible D gene TRBD1, 5 bases. The CDR3 sequence is 16 residues long. Germline V gene data show CDR1 as MNHEY and CDR2 as SVGEGT. With 5 bases removed from V and 4 bases from J, the gap between germline ends came to 18 bases. The CDR3 is CASSPPRQGRNQPQHF. The CDR3 coding sequence is TGTGCCAGCAGTCCACCCCGTCAGGGAAGGAATCAGCCCCAGCATTTT.

This clone has just a few counts. The chain uses TRBV5-5 and TRBJ2-2; 7 bases fit TRBD1. The V gene end was trimmed by 0 bases and the J gene end by 0 bases; junction bases not matched to a gene: 5. Germline values: CDR1 SGHKS, CDR2 YYEKEE (reference sequence). The CDR3 is 17 amino acids. The CDR3 bases are TGTGCCAGCAGCTTGGGAGGGACAGATCCGAACACCGGGGAGCTGTTTTTT. Translated: CASSLGGTDPNTGELFF.

V gene TRBV5-6 combines with J gene TRBJ1-5; perhaps TRBD1 as D (6 bases). The CDR3 spans 15 residues. Germline CDR1 and CDR2: SGHDT and YYEEEE. The V end was cut by 5 bases, the J end by 3 bases, with 15 bases between. CDR3 bases: TGTGCCAGCAGTAGACAGGACTATCCCAATCAGCCCCAGCATTTT. Translated: CASSRQDYPNQPQHF.